This TCR beta chain originates from a study of T cells in Graves' hyperthyroidism and ophthalmopathy. Study summary: Once the initial diagnosis was made, peripheral blood was obtained before any treatment.

The CDR3 runs to 16 residues. Per germline, CDR1 KGHSH and CDR2 LQKENI. V was pared by 0 bases and J by 3 bases, with 6 bases of the junction left unmatched. TCR beta CDR3 regions were amplified from RNA. The HTBI primer set drove a first-round RT-PCR of the TCR CDR3. TCRdb used MiXCR to reprocess the multiplex PCR reads, holding one entry per CDR3 protein. The sample carries 550,000 to 850,000 distinct CDR3 sequences, around 19% recorded once. This clonotype has ten or more counts. The clonotype comes from a woman aged 45-59 years with Graves' hyperthyroidism that later progressed to Graves' ophthalmopathy. The V and J genes are TRBV18 and TRBJ2-7, with 9 bases identical to TRBD1. The specimen sequenced was blood. The CDR3 sequence is CASSPPQGQGVYEQYF. CDR3 nucleotide sequence: TGTGCCAGCTCACCACCGCAGGGACAGGGCGTCTACGAGCAGTACTTC.